This T cell receptor beta chain was obtained from a study of T cell responses to AZD1222 COVID-19 vaccine. A note on this clone: What it recognizes is unknown.

V was clipped by 1 base and J by 5 bases; unmatched bases: 3. CDR1 is SGHRS, CDR2 YFSETQ, per germline. CDR3 length equals 15 residues. Study observations and caveats: CD4 TCRs associated with vaccination spanned spike, dominating at 160-218 and 743-854. Just six people given AZD1222 tested seropositive at baseline.

Profiling relied on immunoSEQ multiplex PCR, and the TCRdb table lists in-frame clones only, not all of them. The sample consists of roughly 93,000 clones, nearly 90% of them appearing once. The sample here was peripheral blood, taken on day 0 of MenACWY control vaccination. The source is an adult in good health. V and J are TRBV5-1 and TRBJ2-2, with 9 positions matching TRBD2. The CDR3 is CASSLFLAGTGELFF. The CDR3, as DNA: TGCGCCAGCAGCTTGTTCCTAGCGGGGACCGGGGAGCTGTTTTTT.